What follows are 12 T cell receptor beta chains derived from one specimen sequenced in a study of cytomegalovirus exposure and HLA in healthy donors. The PCR made use of 60 Vbeta and 13 Jbeta primers. Produced via immunoSEQ multiplex PCR; TCRdb's table is partial and in-frame only. The table lists 100,000 to 150,000 clones, less than 85% of them singletons. The sequenced material came from PBMCs. All receptors derive from a woman aged 40 to 50 in good health and CMV-seropositive.

The CDR3 spells CAWGSLSGNTIYF. The CDR3 DNA is TGTGCCTGGGGGAGCCTCTCTGGAAACACCATATATTTT. The J gene is TRBJ1-3, the V gene TRBV30; no clear D. Germline values: CDR1 GTSNPN, CDR2 SVGIG (reference sequence). The germline V and J ends were trimmed by 5 bases and 0 bases, with 8 bases remaining between them. The CDR3 is 13 amino acids.

The DNA for the CDR3 is TGTGCCAGCAGTTCCCTCCCTACAGGTCTAGCCAAAAACATTCAGTACTTC. Translating it yields CASSSLPTGLAKNIQYF. The chain recombines TRBV28 with TRBJ2-4, with D perhaps matching TRBD1 (5 bases). The CDR3 has 17 amino acids. Trimming cost V 4 bases and J 0 bases, with 16 bases left between them. Per the germline V gene, CDR1 is MDHEN and CDR2 is SYDVKM.

This clone showed up just a few times. V gene TRBV4-3 combines with J gene TRBJ1-6; 10 nucleotides match TRBD1. The V gene end was trimmed by 4 bases and the J gene end by 4 bases; junction bases not matched to a gene: 7. The germline V gene has CDR1 LGHNA and CDR2 YSLEER. This CDR3 has 17 residues. CDR3 loop: CASSLMTGGVYNSPLHF. The CDR3 nucleotides read TGCGCCAGCAGCCTTATGACAGGGGGCGTTTATAATTCACCCCTCCACTTT.

This clone was picked up a small number of times. This chain joins TRBV7-9 and TRBJ2-7; the match to TRBD1 covers 7 bases. Germline V CDR1 and CDR2: SEHNR, FQNEAQ (reference sequence). The ends lost 5 bases at V and 4 bases at J; junction bases unmatched: 5. This CDR3 contains 13 residues. CDR3 sequence: CASSTRDRYEQYF. CDR3 coding DNA: TGTGCCAGCAGCACTCGGGACAGATACGAGCAGTACTTC.

This sequence joins TRBV2 and TRBJ2-2; TRBD2 aligns across 9 bases. Germline CDR1 is SNHLY and CDR2 is FYNNEI. Losses at the gene ends were 2 bases for V and 7 bases for J; bases not matched to a gene: 2. This CDR3 region has 14 residues. The CDR3 coding sequence is TGTGCCAGCAGTGAAACTAGCGGGTACGGGGAGCTGTTTTTT. This translates into CASSETSGYGELFF.

The chain is built from TRBV9 and TRBJ2-1, with a possible D match to TRBD2 (6 bases). The germline V and J ends were trimmed by 3 bases and 2 bases, with 18 bases remaining between them. The CDR3 is made up of 17 amino acids. Germline V CDR1 and CDR2: SGDLS, YYNGEE. The CDR3 spells CASSGGVGTYAYNEQFF. DNA for the CDR3: TGTGCCAGCAGCGGCGGGGTCGGAACGTACGCCTACAATGAGCAGTTCTTC.

The rearrangement links TRBV5-1 to TRBJ1-1; the D is unclear. In germline, CDR1 is SGHRS, CDR2 YFSETQ. Trimming cost V 0 bases and J 4 bases, with 13 bases left between them. CDR3 length: 15 amino acids. The CDR3 DNA is TGCGCCAGCAGCTTGGTCGCAGGCAGGCTCACTGAAGCTTTCTTT. Protein product: CASSLVAGRLTEAFF.

The V gene is TRBV7-2, the J gene TRBJ2-7, with 8 bases identical to TRBD2. This CDR3 region has 14 residues. The J segment lost 6 bases and the V segment lost 5 bases, leaving 9 bases of the junction unmatched. Per the germline V gene, CDR1 is SGHTA and CDR2 is FQGNSA. CDR3 sequence: CASSPDPRGGEQYF. CDR3 in DNA: TGTGCCAGCAGCCCGGACCCCCGGGGGGGCGAGCAGTACTTC.

This clone was detected only a few times. J is TRBJ1-2 and V is TRBV18, with TRBD1 matching 12 bases. Germline CDR1 and CDR2: KGHSH and LQKENI. Unmatched junction bases numbered 4, after V lost 0 bases and J lost 5 bases. This CDR3 has 16 residues. The CDR3 reads CASSPPSGQGAYGYTF. CDR3 nucleotides: TGTGCCAGCTCACCACCGTCGGGACAGGGGGCGTATGGCTACACCTTC.

This chain uses TRBV6-1 with TRBJ1-1, with D unclear. Looked up from germline, CDR1 is MNHNS and CDR2 is SASEGT. V was trimmed by 0 bases and J by 1 base, leaving 9 bases between them. This CDR3 has 15 residues. This CDR3 reads CASSEAGSSNTEAFF. The CDR3 nucleotides read TGTGCCAGCAGTGAAGCGGGCAGTTCGAACACTGAAGCTTTCTTT.

The V gene is TRBV27, the J gene TRBJ2-3; the D gene is possibly TRBD1 (6 bases). Germline CDR1 and CDR2: MNHEY and SMNVEV (reference sequence). CDR3 size: 14 residues. V lost 6 bases, J lost 2 bases, and 12 bases lay in between. The CDR3 sequence: CASRGTLLTDTQYF. CDR3 nucleotides: TGTGCCAGCAGGGGGACACTGCTCACAGATACGCAGTATTTT.

The chain combines TRBV2 with TRBJ2-1; 16 bases fit TRBD2. The CDR3 covers 18 residues. The germline CDR1 and CDR2 sequences are SNHLY and FYNNEI. After removal of 4 bases from V and 0 bases from J, the junction contained 3 bases not matched to a gene. CDR3 nucleotide sequence: TGTGCCAGCAGTGTGGGACTAGCGGGGGGGAGCTCCTACAATGAGCAGTTCTTC. Translating it yields CASSVGLAGGSSYNEQFF.